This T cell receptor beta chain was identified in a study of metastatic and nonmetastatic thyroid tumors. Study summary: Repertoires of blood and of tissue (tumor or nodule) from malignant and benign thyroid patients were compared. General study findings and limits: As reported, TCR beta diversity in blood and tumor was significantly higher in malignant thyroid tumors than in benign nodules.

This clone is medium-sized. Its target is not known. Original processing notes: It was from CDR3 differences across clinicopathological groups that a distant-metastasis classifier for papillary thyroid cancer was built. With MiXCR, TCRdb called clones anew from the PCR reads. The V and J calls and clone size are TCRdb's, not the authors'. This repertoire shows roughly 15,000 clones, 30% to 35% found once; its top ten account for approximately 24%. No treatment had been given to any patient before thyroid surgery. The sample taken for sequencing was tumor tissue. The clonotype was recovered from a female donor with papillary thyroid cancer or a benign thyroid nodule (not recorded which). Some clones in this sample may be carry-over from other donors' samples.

Here the CDR3 reads CASSKNLGPGYEQYF. Written as DNA, the CDR3 is TGTGCCAGCAGCAAGAACCTAGGTCCTGGCTACGAGCAGTACTTC. The rearrangement joins TRBV13 to TRBJ2-7; no reliable D call. Germline lookup yields CDR1 PRHDT and CDR2 FYEKMQ (reference sequence). Trimming left V 5 bases short and J 3 bases short, with 17 bases between. This CDR3 region has 15 residues.